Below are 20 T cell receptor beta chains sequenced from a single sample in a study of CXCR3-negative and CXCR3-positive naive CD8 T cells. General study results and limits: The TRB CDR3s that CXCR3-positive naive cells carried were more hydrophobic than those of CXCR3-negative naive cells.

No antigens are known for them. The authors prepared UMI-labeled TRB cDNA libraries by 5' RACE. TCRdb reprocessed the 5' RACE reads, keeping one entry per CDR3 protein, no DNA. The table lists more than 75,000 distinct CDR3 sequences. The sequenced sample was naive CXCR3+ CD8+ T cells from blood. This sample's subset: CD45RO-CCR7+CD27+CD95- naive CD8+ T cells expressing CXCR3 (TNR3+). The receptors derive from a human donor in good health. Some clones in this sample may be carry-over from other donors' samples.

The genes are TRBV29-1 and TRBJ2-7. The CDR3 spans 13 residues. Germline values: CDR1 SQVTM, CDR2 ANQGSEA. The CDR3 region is CSVWLGRTYEQYF.

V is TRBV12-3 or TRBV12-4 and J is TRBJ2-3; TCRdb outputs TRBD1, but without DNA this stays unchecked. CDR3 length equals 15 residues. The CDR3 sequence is CASSSFLEGSDTQYF.

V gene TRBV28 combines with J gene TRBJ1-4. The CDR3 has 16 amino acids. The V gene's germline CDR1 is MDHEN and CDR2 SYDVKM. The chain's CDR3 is CASSSVEGPTNEKLFF. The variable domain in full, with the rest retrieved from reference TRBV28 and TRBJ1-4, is DVKVTQSSRYLVKRTGEKVFLECVQDMDHENMFWYRQDPGLGLRLIYFSYDVKMKEKGDIPEGYSVSREKKERFSLILESASTNQTSMYLCASSSVEGPTNEKLFFGSGTQLSVL.

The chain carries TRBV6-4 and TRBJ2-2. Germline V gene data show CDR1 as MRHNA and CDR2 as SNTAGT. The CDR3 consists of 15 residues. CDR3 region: CASSDSSRHTGELFF.

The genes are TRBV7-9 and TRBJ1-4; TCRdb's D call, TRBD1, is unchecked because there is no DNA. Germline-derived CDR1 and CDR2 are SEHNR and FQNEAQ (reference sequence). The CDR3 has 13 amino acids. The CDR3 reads CASSRTVNEKLFF. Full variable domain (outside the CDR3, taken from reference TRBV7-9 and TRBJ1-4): DTGVSQNPRHKITKRGQNVTFRCDPISEHNRLYWYRQTLGQGPEFLTYFQNEAQLEKSRLLSDRFSAERPKGSFSTLEIQRTEQGDSAMYLCASSRTVNEKLFFGSGTQLSVL.

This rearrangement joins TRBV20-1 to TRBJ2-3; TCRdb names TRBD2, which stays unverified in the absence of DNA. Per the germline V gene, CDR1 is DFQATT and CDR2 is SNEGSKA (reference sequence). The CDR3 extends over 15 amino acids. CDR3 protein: CSARLAGDLTDTQYF.

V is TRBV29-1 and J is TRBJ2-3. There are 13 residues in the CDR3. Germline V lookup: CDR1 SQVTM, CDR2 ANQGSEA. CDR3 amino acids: CSVEVYGGDTQYF.

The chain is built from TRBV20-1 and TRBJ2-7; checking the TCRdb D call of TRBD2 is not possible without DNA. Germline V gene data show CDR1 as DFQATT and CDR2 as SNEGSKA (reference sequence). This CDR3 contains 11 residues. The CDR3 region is CSASSGYEQYF.

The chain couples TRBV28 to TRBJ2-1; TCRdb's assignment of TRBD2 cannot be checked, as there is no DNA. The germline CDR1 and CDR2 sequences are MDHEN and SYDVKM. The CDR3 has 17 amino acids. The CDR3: CASSPGLAGDLYNEQFF. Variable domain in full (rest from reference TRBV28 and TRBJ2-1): DVKVTQSSRYLVKRTGEKVFLECVQDMDHENMFWYRQDPGLGLRLIYFSYDVKMKEKGDIPEGYSVSREKKERFSLILESASTNQTSMYLCASSPGLAGDLYNEQFFGPGTRLTVL.

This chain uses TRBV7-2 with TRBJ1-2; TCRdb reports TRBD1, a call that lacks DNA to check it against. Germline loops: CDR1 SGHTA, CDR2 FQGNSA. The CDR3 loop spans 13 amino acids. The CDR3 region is CASSWTGTYGYTF.

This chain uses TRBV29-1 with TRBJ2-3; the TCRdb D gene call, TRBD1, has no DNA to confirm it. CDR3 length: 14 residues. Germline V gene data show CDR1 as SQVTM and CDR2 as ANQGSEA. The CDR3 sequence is CSVPDRGQLDTQYF.

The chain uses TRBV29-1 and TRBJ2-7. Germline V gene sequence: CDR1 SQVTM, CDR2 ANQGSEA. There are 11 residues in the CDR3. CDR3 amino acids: CSVVLSYEQYF.

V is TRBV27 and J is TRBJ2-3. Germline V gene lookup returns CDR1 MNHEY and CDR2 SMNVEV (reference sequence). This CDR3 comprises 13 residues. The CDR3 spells CASSWLEADTQYF.

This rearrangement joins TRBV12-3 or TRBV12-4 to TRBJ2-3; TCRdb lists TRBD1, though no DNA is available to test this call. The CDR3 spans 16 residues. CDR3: CASTQFSVPSTDTQYF.

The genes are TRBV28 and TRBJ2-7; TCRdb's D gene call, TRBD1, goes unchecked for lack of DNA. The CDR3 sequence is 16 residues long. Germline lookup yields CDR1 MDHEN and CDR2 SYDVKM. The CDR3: CASSDLAGQGAYEQYF.

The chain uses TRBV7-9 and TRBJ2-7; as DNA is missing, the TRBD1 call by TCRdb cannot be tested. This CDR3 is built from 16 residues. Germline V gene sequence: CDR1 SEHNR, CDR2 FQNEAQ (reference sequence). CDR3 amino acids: CASSSPPGQGYHEQYF.

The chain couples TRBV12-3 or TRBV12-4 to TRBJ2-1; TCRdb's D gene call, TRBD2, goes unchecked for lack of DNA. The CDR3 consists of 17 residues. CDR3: CASSSGALAGGDNEQFF.

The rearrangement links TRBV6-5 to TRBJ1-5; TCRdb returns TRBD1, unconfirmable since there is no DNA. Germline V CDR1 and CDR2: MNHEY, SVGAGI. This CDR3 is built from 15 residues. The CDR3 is CASSTRDGANQPQHF.

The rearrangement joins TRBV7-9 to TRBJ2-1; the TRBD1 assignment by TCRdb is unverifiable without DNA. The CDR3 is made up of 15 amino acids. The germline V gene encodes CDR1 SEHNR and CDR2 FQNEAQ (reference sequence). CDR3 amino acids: CASSVPRHSYNEQFF.

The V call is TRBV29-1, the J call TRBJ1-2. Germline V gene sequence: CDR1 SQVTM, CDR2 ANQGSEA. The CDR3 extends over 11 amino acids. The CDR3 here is CSVEERVGYTF.